A single sample gave rise to the 29 T cell receptor beta chains below, sequenced in a study of metastatic and nonmetastatic thyroid tumors. Using MiXCR, TCRdb re-called clones from the PCR reads. There are 25,000 to 35,000 clones in the sample; about a sixth occur only once, and about 4.8% lies in the top ten. All patients were untreated before thyroid surgery. Sequencing used blood. Receptor source: a female donor with papillary thyroid cancer or a benign thyroid nodule (not recorded which). Some clones in this sample may be carry-over from other donors' samples.

This clone was counted many times. The V call is TRBV15, the J call TRBJ2-7; D not resolved. V was pared by 10 bases and J by 1 base, with 14 bases between. The CDR3 runs 13 residues. Germline V gene lookup returns CDR1 LNHNV and CDR2 YYDKDF (reference sequence). CDR3 protein: CASGVDRSYEQYF. The CDR3 DNA sequence: TGTGCCAGTGGGGTTGACCGTTCCTACGAGCAGTACTTC.

This clone is a singleton in its sample. The chain uses TRBV5-6 and TRBJ2-1, with D unclear. The V gene's germline CDR1 is SGHDT and CDR2 YYEEEE. This CDR3 is built from 12 residues. Trimming pared 1 base from V and 7 bases from J, leaving 6 bases between. The CDR3 protein is CASSLSRNEQFF. CDR3 DNA: TGTGCCAGCAGCTTGTCTAGGAATGAGCAGTTCTTC. Complete variable domain (other parts from reference TRBV5-6 and TRBJ2-1): DAGVTQSPTHLIKTRGQQVTLRCSPKSGHDTVSWYQQALGQGPQFIFQYYEEEERQRGNFPDRFSGHQFPNYSSELNVNALLLGDSALYLCASSLSRNEQFFGPGTRLTVL.

This clone was recorded at least ten times. The chain couples TRBV4-1 to TRBJ2-1; unclear D gene. This CDR3 is 14 amino acids long. The germline V gene encodes CDR1 MGHRA and CDR2 YSYEKL. V was pared by 0 bases and J by 8 bases, with 11 bases between. CDR3 protein: CASSQDRLIHEQFF. The CDR3 DNA reads TGCGCCAGCAGCCAAGATCGACTTATCCATGAGCAGTTCTTC.

This clone was recorded many times. The chain uses TRBV19 and TRBJ2-2; TRBD2 might be the D (6 bases). The CDR3 is 17 amino acids. Germline CDR1 reads LNHDA; CDR2 reads SQIVND (reference sequence). Trimming shortened V by 0 bases and J by 4 bases, and 15 bases separated the two germline ends. Written as DNA, the CDR3 is TGTGCCAGTAGTATAGATTCCCGGGAGCCGGGCACCGGGGAGCTGTTTTTT. This gives the protein CASSIDSREPGTGELFF. Combining the CDR3 with reference TRBV19 and TRBJ2-2 gives the whole variable domain DGGITQSPKYLFRKEGQNVTLSCEQNLNHDAMYWYRQDPGQGLRLIYYSQIVNDFQKGDIAEGYSVSREKKESFPLTVTSAQKNPTAFYLCASSIDSREPGTGELFFGEGSRLTVL.

The chain uses TRBV20-1 and TRBJ1-2; 9 bases are shared with TRBD1. With V trimmed by 3 bases and J by 8 bases, 10 bases remained unmatched. Per germline, CDR1 DFQATT and CDR2 SNEGSKA (reference sequence). This CDR3 is built from 14 residues. CDR3 sequence (DNA): TGCAGTGCTAGGGGGACAGGGTCCCCGGGAGGCTACACCTTC. Protein sequence: CSARGTGSPGGYTF.

The chain employs TRBV30 and TRBJ2-4; perhaps TRBD2 as D (5 bases). There are 14 residues in the CDR3. Germline V gene lookup returns CDR1 GTSNPN and CDR2 SVGIG (reference sequence). The V gene lost 8 bases and the J gene lost 8 bases, with 22 bases spanning the gap. The CDR3: CAGIGLAARDIQYF. Here the CDR3 DNA reads TGTGCCGGGATTGGTCTAGCCGCTCGGGACATTCAGTACTTC.

Concerning this clone: Compared with germline, one end of the junction differs, possibly owing to a read error. J is TRBJ2-1 and V is TRBV27; 8 nucleotides line up with TRBD2. Germline V gene lookup returns CDR1 MNHEY and CDR2 SMNVEV (reference sequence). The CDR3 length is 14 residues. CDR3 sequence reads: CASSRGGDYNEKFF. The CDR3 DNA is TGTGCCAGCAGTCGGGGGGGGGACTACAATGAGAAGTTCTTC.

This clone came up many times. This chain links TRBV19 with TRBJ1-2; maybe TRBD1 (6 bases). CDR3 length: 16 amino acids. The V and J ends lost 3 bases and 2 bases respectively, with 16 bases between them. Per germline, CDR1 LNHDA and CDR2 SQIVND (reference sequence). CDR3 in amino acids: CASSIGLDRPNYGYTF. The CDR3 DNA reads TGTGCCAGTAGTATCGGCCTCGACAGGCCCAACTATGGCTACACCTTC.

This clone came up many times. The chain employs TRBV20-1 and TRBJ1-5; no clear D. Trimming pared 0 bases from V and 2 bases from J, leaving 11 bases between. CDR1 DFQATT and CDR2 SNEGSKA come from the germline V gene (reference sequence). CDR3 length equals 15 residues. CDR3 in DNA: TGCAGTGCTAGAGATATGAGAGGAGGCAATCAGCCCCAGCATTTT. This gives the protein CSARDMRGGNQPQHF.

This sequence joins TRBV20-1 and TRBJ1-2; no reliable D call. CDR1 is DFQATT, CDR2 SNEGSKA, per germline (reference sequence). CDR3 size: 9 residues. The CDR3 spells CSANRFYTF. The CDR3 nucleotides are TGCAGCGCCAATAGATTCTACACCTTC.

This clone has at least ten counts. The rearrangement links TRBV5-5 to TRBJ2-7; 9 nucleotides agree with TRBD1. CDR1 SGHKS and CDR2 YYEKEE come from the germline V gene (reference sequence). This CDR3 is 16 amino acids long. The ends lost 0 bases at V and 0 bases at J; junction bases unmatched: 4. The CDR3 here is CASSLGVGQGSYEQYF. CDR3 DNA sequence: TGTGCCAGCAGCTTGGGGGTGGGACAGGGCTCCTACGAGCAGTACTTC.

This clone is judged medium-sized. V and J are TRBV6-2 or TRBV6-3 and TRBJ2-1, with TRBD2 as a possible D gene (6 bases). V was cut by 5 bases and J by 0 bases, with 11 bases left in between. The V gene's germline CDR1 is MNHEY and CDR2 SVGEGT. The CDR3 spans 15 residues. The CDR3: CASSNSGGSYNEQFF. Written as DNA, the CDR3 is TGTGCCAGCAGTAATAGCGGAGGCTCCTACAATGAGCAGTTCTTC.

The rearrangement uses TRBV28 and TRBJ1-6; 7 bases fit TRBD1. V shed 1 base and J 8 bases; nucleotides not matched to a gene: 5. Germline-derived CDR1 and CDR2 are MDHEN and SYDVKM. This CDR3 comprises 15 residues. The CDR3 protein is CASSLFMTGYSPLHF. The DNA for the CDR3 is TGTGCCAGCAGTTTATTCATGACAGGGTATTCACCCCTCCACTTT.

This clone was recorded a few times. The gene calls are TRBV28 and TRBJ2-7; weak D call: TRBD2 (5 bases). CDR3 size: 14 residues. Germline V gene lookup returns CDR1 MDHEN and CDR2 SYDVKM. Trimming shortened V by 6 bases and J by 6 bases, and 18 bases separated the two germline ends. CDR3 residues: CASSAVSGTAEQYF. In nucleotides, the CDR3 is TGTGCCAGCAGCGCCGTAAGCGGAACAGCCGAGCAGTACTTC.

This clone was counted at least ten times. The sample carries other DNA sequences with the same CDR3. The chain employs TRBV29-1 and TRBJ2-3; 8 bases match TRBD2. Germline V gene data show CDR1 as SQVTM and CDR2 as ANQGSEA. The junction had 4 bases not matched to a gene; V was cut back by 4 bases and J by 4 bases. The length of the CDR3 is 13 residues. CDR3 protein: CSVAGGPSDTQYF. In DNA, the CDR3 is TGCAGCGTTGCGGGGGGGCCATCAGATACGCAGTATTTT.

At least ten counts were recorded for this clone. The V gene is TRBV7-3, the J gene TRBJ1-2; a possible D gene is TRBD1 (6 bases). Germline V lookup: CDR1 SGHTA, CDR2 FQGTGA. Trimming took 4 bases from V and 8 from J, leaving 14 bases between them. This CDR3 is built from 13 residues. DNA of the CDR3: TGTGCCAGCAGCTATATAGGGGGGAGCGGCTACACCTTC. Its protein product is CASSYIGGSGYTF.

In its sample, this clone was seen many times. The gene calls are TRBV11-3 and TRBJ2-1; 7 positions agree with TRBD2. CDR3 size: 15 residues. The V gene end was trimmed by 5 bases and the J gene end by 5 bases; junction bases not matched to a gene: 9. The V gene's germline CDR1 is SGHNT and CDR2 YENEEA. In DNA form, the CDR3 reads TGTGCCAGCAGCCTCAGCGGGATCCCCAACAATGAGCAGTTCTTC. Its protein is CASSLSGIPNNEQFF. The full variable domain, in which reference TRBV11-3 and TRBJ2-1 provide the parts outside the CDR3, is EAGVVQSPRYKIIEKKQPVAFWCNPISGHNTLYWYLQNLGQGPELLIRYENEEAVDDSQLPKDRFSAERLKGVDSTLKIQPAELGDSAVYLCASSLSGIPNNEQFFGPGTRLTVL.

This clone was seen many times. CDR3 nucleotides: TGTGCCAGCAGTCTTAGCGGGGGGAGGGGGCAAGAGACCCAGTACTTC. Encoded protein: CASSLSGGRGQETQYF. This rearrangement joins TRBV28 to TRBJ2-5, with TRBD2 matching over 10 bases. After removal of 5 bases from V and 2 bases from J, the junction contained 8 bases not matched to a gene. The germline V gene has CDR1 MDHEN and CDR2 SYDVKM. CDR3 size: 16 residues.

This clone showed up many times. The gene calls are TRBV5-4 and TRBJ2-1; 7 bases line up with TRBD2. CDR1 is SGHNT and CDR2 is YYREEE in the germline V gene (reference sequence). Trimming at V came to 4 bases and at J to 2 bases, leaving 3 bases not matched to a gene. The CDR3 length is 14 residues. CDR3 in DNA: TGTGCCAGCAGCCGGGGAGGGGCCTACAATGAGCAGTTCTTC. Its protein is CASSRGGAYNEQFF.

This clone was detected many times. This chain joins TRBV7-9 and TRBJ2-3; no firm D call. Trimming removed 5 bases at V and 6 bases at J, with 15 bases between. From germline, CDR1 is SEHNR and CDR2 FQNEAQ (reference sequence). The CDR3 sequence is 14 residues long. This CDR3 is CASSQRFSVDTQYF. In DNA, the CDR3 is TGTGCCAGCAGCCAAAGGTTTTCGGTGGATACGCAGTATTTT.

The table lists this clone with many counts. This chain links TRBV5-5 with TRBJ1-6; D remains unclear. The CDR3 is 12 amino acids. Trimming left V 1 base short and J 11 bases short, with 7 bases between. CDR1 is SGHKS and CDR2 is YYEKEE in the germline V gene (reference sequence). CDR3 residues: CASSLNKPPLHF. The CDR3 nucleotides are TGTGCCAGCAGCTTGAACAAACCACCCCTCCACTTT.

At least ten counts were recorded for this clone. One end of the junction is discordant with germline, which a read error may explain. V usage is TRBV18 and J usage is TRBJ1-1; D is perhaps TRBD1 (6 bases). This CDR3 is 15 amino acids long. CDR1 is KGHSH, CDR2 LQKENI, per germline. CDR3 amino acids: CAGSPGQTTNTEAFF. DNA of the CDR3: TGTGCCGGCTCACCGGGACAAACTACGAACACTGAAGCTTTCTTT.

The table lists this clone with many counts. In DNA, the CDR3 is TGTGCCAGGGGGATCCATCACAGGTTACCACTGAACACTGAAGCTTTCTTT. Residues: CARGIHHRLPLNTEAFF. The chain joins TRBV25-1 to TRBJ1-1, with D perhaps TRBD1 (5 bases). The CDR3 covers 17 residues. Trimming removed 9 bases at V and 0 bases at J, with 23 bases between. The germline CDR1 and CDR2 sequences are MGHDK and SYGVNS. The full variable domain, its missing parts supplied by reference TRBV25-1 and TRBJ1-1, is EADIYQTPRYLVIGTGKKITLECSQTMGHDKMYWYQQDPGMELHLIHYSYGVNSTEKGDLSSESTVSRIRTEHFPLTLESARPSHTSQYLCARGIHHRLPLNTEAFFGQGTRLTVV.

In this sample, this clone turned up many times. The chain carries TRBV18 and TRBJ1-1; the D gene is possibly TRBD1 (5 bases). The germline V and J ends were trimmed by 2 bases and 6 bases, with 16 bases remaining between them. CDR1 and CDR2 (germline): KGHSH, LQKENI. The CDR3 covers 15 residues. CDR3 sequence reads: CASSPNQDISAEAFF. CDR3 DNA: TGTGCCAGCTCACCAAATCAGGACATAAGCGCTGAAGCTTTCTTT.

This clone has ten or more counts. The chain joins TRBV4-3 to TRBJ2-3; D is possibly TRBD2 (5 bases). The CDR3 spans 15 residues. Germline V gene lookup returns CDR1 LGHNA and CDR2 YSLEER. The V end was cut by 0 bases, the J end by 1 base, with 8 bases between. CDR3 nucleotide sequence: TGCGCCAGCAGCCAAGATCTAGCAGGCACAGATACGCAGTATTTT. It yields the protein CASSQDLAGTDTQYF.

This clone has ten or more counts. This rearrangement joins TRBV5-1 to TRBJ2-7; a possible D gene is TRBD1 (5 bases). Germline V gene sequence: CDR1 SGHRS, CDR2 YFSETQ. The CDR3 length is 15 residues. V was trimmed by 0 bases and J by 0 bases, leaving 10 bases between them. The CDR3 is CASSLGRVYSYEQYF. CDR3 sequence (DNA): TGCGCCAGCAGCTTGGGCAGGGTTTACTCCTACGAGCAGTACTTC.

In this sample, this clone turned up a few times. One junction end does not reproduce the germline sequence, and a read error may be involved. CDR3 loop: CASSPPCAAGNTIYF. Here the CDR3 DNA reads TGTGCCAGCAGTCCGCCGTGTGCGGCTGGGAACACCATATATTTT. The gene calls are TRBV28 and TRBJ1-3; the D is unclear. This CDR3 has 15 amino acids. Looked up from germline, CDR1 is MDHEN and CDR2 is SYDVKM.

This clone was seen repeatedly, ten times or more. This chain links TRBV20-1 with TRBJ1-4, with TRBD1 as a possible D gene (5 bases). V was shortened by 0 bases and J by 5 bases, with 13 bases between the two germline ends. Germline CDR1 and CDR2: DFQATT and SNEGSKA (reference sequence). The CDR3 is 15 amino acids. In DNA form, the CDR3 reads TGCAGTGCTAGAGATCTGGGGAGGGGAAATGAAAAACTGTTTTTT. It translates to CSARDLGRGNEKLFF.

This clone was seen many times. The chain has TRBV27 and TRBJ2-1, with 9 bases identical to TRBD1. Germline trimming cut 7 bases from V and 9 bases from J; bases unmatched to any gene: 19. This CDR3 is 17 amino acids long. The germline CDR1 and CDR2 sequences are MNHEY and SMNVEV (reference sequence). The CDR3 reads CASTSSRADRGTAEQFF. For the CDR3, the DNA is TGTGCCAGCACCTCCTCCCGGGCGGACAGGGGTACAGCTGAGCAGTTCTTC.